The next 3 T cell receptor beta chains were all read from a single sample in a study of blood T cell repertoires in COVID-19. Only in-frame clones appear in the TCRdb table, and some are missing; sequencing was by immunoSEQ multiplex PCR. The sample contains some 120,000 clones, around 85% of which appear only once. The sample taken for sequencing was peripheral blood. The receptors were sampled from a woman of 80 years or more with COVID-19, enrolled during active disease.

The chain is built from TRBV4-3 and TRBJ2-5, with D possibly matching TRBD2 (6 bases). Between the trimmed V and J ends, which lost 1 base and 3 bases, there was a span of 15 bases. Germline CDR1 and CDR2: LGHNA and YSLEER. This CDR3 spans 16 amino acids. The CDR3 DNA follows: TGCGCCAGCAGCCAAGTTTGGGGGGAGGCCAAAGAGACCCAGTACTTC. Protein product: CASSQVWGEAKETQYF.

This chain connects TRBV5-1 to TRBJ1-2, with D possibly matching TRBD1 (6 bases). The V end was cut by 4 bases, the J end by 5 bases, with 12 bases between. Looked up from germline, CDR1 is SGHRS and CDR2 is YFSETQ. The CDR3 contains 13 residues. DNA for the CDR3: TGCGCCAGCAGCGAGGGACATCTTTATGGCTACACCTTC. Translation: CASSEGHLYGYTF.

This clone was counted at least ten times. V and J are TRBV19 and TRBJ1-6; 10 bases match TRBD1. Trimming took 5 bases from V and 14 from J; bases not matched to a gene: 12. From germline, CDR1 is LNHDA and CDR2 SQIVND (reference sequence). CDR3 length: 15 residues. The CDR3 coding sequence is TGTGCCAGTAGTGAGAGAGCCGGGACAGGGGAATCCCTCCACTTT. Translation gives CASSERAGTGESLHF.